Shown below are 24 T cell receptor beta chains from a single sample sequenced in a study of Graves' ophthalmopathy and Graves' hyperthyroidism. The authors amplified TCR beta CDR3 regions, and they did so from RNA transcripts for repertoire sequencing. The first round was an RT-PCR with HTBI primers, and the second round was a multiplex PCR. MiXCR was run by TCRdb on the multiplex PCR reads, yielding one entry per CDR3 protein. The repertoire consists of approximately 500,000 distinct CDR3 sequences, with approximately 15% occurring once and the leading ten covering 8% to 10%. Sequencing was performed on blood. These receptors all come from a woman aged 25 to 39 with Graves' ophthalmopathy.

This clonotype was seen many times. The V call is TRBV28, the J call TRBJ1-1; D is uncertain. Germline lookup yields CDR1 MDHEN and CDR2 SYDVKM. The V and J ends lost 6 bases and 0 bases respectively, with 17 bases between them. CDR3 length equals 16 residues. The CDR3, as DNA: TGTGCCAGCAGCTCAACCTTCCGGGGAGTGAACACTGAAGCTTTCTTT. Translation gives CASSSTFRGVNTEAFF.

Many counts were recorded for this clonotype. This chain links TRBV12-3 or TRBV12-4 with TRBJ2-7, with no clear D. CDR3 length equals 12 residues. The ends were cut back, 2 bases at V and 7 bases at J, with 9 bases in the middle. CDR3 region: CASSLRPREQYF. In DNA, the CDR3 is TGTGCCAGCAGTTTAAGACCCAGAGAGCAGTACTTC.

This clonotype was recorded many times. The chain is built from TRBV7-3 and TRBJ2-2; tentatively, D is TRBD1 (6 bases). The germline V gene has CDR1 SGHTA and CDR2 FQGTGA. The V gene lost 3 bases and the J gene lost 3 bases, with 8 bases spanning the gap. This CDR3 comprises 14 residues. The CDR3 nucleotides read TGTGCCAGCAGCTTCAGGGGAGACACCGGGGAGCTGTTTTTT. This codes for CASSFRGDTGELFF.

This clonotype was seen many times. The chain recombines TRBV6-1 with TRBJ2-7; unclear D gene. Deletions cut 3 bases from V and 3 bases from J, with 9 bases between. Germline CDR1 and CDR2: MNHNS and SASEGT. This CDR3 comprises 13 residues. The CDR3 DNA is TGTGCCAGCAGTGAGGCACCGATCTACGAGCAGTACTTC. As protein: CASSEAPIYEQYF.

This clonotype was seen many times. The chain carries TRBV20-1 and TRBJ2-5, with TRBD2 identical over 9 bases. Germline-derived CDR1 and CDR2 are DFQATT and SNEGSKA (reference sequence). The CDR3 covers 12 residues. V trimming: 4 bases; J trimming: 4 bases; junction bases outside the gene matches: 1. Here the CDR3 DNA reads TGCAGTGCTAAACTAGCGGGAGAGACCCAGTACTTC. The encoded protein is CSAKLAGETQYF.

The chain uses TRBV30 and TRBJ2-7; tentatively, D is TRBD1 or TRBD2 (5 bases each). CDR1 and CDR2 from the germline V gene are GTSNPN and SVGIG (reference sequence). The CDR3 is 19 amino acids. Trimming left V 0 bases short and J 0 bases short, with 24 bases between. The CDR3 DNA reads TGTGCCTGGAGTGTAAATTTCAGGGACCCGACCGCCAGCTCCTACGAGCAGTACTTC. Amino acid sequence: CAWSVNFRDPTASSYEQYF.

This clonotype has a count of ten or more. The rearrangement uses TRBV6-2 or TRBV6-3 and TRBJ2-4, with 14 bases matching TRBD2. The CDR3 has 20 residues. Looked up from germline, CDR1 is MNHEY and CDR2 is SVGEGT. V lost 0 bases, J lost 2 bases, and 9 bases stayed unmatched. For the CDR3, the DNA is TGTGCCAGCAGTTACTCCCGACTAGCGGGAGGGCACGTAACCAAAAACATTCAGTACTTC. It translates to CASSYSRLAGGHVTKNIQYF.

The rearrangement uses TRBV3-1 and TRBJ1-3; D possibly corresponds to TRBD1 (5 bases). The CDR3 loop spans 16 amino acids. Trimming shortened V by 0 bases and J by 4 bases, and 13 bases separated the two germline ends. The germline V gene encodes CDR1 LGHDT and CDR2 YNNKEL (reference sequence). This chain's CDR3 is CASSQELGTTGNTIYF. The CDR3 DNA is TGTGCCAGCAGCCAAGAGTTGGGGACGACCGGAAACACCATATATTTT. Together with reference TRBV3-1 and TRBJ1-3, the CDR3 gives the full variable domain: DTAVSQTPKYLVTQMGNDKSIKCEQNLGHDTMYWYKQDSKKFLKIMFSYNNKELIINETVPNRFSPKSPDKAHLNLHINSLELGDSAVYFCASSQELGTTGNTIYFGEGSWLTVV.

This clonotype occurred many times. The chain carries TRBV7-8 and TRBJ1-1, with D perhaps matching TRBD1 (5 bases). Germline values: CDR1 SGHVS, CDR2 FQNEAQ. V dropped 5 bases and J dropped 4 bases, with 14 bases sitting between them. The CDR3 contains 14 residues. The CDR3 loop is CASSEPGRVTEAFF. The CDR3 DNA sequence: TGTGCCAGCAGCGAGCCAGGGAGAGTCACTGAAGCTTTCTTT.

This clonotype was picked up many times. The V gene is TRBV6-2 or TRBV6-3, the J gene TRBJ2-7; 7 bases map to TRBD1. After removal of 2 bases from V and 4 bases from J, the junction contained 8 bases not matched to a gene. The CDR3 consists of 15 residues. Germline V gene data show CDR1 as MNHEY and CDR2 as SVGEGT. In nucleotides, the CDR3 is TGTGCCAGCAGTTACAAGGGGGCCCGACCGTACGAGCAGTACTTC. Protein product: CASSYKGARPYEQYF.

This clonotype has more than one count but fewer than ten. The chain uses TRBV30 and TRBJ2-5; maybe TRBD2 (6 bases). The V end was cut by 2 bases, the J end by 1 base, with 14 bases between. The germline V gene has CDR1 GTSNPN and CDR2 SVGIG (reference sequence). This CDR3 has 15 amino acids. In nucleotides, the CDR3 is TGTGCCTGGAGTCTTTCTAGCGTCGGCCAAGAGACCCAGTACTTC. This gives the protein CAWSLSSVGQETQYF.

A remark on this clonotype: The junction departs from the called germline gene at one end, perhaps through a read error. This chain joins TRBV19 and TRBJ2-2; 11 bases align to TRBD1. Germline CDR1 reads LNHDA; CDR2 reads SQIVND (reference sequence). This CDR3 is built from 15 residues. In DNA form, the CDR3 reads TGTGCCAGTAGGGACAGGGGGCCCGGCACCGGGGAGCTGTGTTTT. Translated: CASRDRGPGTGELCF.

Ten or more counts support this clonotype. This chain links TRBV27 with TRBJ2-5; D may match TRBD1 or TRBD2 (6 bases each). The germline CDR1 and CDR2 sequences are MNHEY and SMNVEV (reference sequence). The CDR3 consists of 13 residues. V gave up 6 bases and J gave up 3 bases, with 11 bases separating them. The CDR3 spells CASSLRGEETQYF. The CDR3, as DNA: TGTGCCAGCAGCCTAAGGGGGGAAGAGACCCAGTACTTC.

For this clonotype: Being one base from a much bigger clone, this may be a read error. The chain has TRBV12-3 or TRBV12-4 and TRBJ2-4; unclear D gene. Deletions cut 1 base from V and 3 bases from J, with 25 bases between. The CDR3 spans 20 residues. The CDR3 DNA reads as TGTGCCAGCAGTTTAGGGGCTAAGCCGCTGCTGGTAGCCCGCAAAAACATTCAGTACTTC. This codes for CASSLGAKPLLVARKNIQYF.

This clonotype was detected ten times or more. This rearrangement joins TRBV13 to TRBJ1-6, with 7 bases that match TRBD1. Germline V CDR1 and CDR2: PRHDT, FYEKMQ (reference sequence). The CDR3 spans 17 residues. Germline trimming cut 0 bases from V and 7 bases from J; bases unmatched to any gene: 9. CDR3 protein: CASSLGGQSLFNSPLHF. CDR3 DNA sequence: TGTGCCAGCAGCTTAGGGGGACAGTCATTGTTCAATTCACCCCTCCACTTT. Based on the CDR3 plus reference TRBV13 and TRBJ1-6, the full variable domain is AAGVIQSPRHLIKEKRETATLKCYPIPRHDTVYWYQQGPGQDPQFLISFYEKMQSDKGSIPDRFSAQQFSDYHSELNMSSLELGDSALYFCASSLGGQSLFNSPLHFGNGTRLTVT.

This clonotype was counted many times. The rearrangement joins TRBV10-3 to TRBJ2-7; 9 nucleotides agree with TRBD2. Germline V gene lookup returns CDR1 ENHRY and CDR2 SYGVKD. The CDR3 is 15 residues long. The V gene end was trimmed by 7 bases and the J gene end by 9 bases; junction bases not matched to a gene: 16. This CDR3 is CAITKAGGPGAGQYF. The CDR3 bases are TGTGCCATCACAAAGGCGGGAGGGCCAGGCGCTGGGCAGTACTTC.

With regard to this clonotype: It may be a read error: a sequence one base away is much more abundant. In nucleotides, the CDR3 is TGTGCCAGCAGCCTTGGACGGCGGGAGATCTCCTACGAGCAGTACTTC. Protein product: CASSLGRREISYEQYF. The J gene is TRBJ2-7, the V gene TRBV11-2; TRBD2 matches 7 bases. The germline CDR1 and CDR2 sequences are SGHAT and FQNNGV. The CDR3 runs to 16 residues. J lost 0 bases, V lost 5 bases, and 10 bases had no gene match.

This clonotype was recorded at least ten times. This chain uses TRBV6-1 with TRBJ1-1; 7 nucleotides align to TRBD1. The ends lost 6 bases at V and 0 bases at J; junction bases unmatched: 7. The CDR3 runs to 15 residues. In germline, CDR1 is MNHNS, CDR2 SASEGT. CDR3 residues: CASRGDSLMNTEAFF. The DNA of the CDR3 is TGTGCCAGCAGGGGGGACAGCCTGATGAACACTGAAGCTTTCTTT.

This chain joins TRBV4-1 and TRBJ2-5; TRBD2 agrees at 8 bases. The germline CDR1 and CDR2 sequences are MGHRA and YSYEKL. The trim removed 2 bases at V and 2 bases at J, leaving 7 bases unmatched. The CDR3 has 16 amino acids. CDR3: CASSQQGLVRQETQYF. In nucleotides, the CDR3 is TGCGCCAGCAGCCAACAGGGACTAGTGAGACAAGAGACCCAGTACTTC.

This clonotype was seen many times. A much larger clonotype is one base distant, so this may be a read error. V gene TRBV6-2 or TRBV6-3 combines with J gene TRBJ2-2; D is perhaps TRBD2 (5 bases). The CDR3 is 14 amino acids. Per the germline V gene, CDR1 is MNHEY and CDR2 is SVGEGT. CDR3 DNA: TGTACCAGCTTCAGGACCGGCGGGACCGGGGAGCTGTTTTTT. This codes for CTSFRTGGTGELFF.

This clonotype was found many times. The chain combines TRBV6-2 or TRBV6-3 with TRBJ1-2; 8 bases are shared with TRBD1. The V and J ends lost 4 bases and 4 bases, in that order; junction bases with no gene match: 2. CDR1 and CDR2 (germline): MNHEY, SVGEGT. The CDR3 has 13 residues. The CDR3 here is CASSSGQVYGYTF. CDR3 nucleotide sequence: TGTGCCAGCAGTTCGGGACAGGTCTATGGCTACACCTTC.

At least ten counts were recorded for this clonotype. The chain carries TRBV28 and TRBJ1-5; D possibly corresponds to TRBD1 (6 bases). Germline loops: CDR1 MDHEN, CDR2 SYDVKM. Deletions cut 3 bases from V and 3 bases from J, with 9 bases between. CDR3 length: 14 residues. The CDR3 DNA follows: TGTGCCAGCAGTTTCTGGGACAACAATCAGCCCCAGCATTTT. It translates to CASSFWDNNQPQHF.

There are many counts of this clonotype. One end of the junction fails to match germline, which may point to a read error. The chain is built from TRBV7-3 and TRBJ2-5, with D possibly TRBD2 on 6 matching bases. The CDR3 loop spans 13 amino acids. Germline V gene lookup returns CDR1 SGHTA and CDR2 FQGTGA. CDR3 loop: CASSSGGQGTQYF. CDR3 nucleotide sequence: TGTGCCAGCAGCTCCGGGGGTCAAGGGACCCAGTACTTC.

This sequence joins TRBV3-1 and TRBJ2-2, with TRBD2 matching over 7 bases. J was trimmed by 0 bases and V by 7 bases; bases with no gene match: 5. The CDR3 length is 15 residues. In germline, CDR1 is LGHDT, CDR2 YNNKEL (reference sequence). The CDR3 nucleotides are TGTGCCAGCATCGCTAGCGGAACGAACACCGGGGAGCTGTTTTTT. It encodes CASIASGTNTGELFF.